The rows below give T cell receptor beta chains drawn from one sample of a study of cytomegalovirus exposure and HLA in healthy donors. TCRdb's copy holds only in-frame clones and misses some; the assay was immunoSEQ multiplex PCR. The sample lists about 190,000 clones, roughly three quarters occurring once. Source material: PBMCs. Receptor source: a woman aged 18-29 years in good health and CMV-seronegative. The CDR3 runs from the conserved cysteine through the conserved F or W. Fields, in order: clone size, J gene, V gene, D gene, CDR3 DNA, CDR3 protein. The D gene is left open where the match is weak. Rows may omit the clone size; those that give it use once, few, many or a size class.

abundance: .
j_gene: TRBJ2-7
v_gene: TRBV4-3
d_gene: .
CDR3nt: TGCGCCAGCAGCCAAAGTCCTAGAAGTAGCGACGAGCAGTACTTC
CDR3aa: CASSQSPRSSDEQYF

abundance: .
j_gene: TRBJ1-1
v_gene: TRBV6-6
d_gene: .
CDR3nt: TGTGCCAGCAAGGTACAGGCTACTGAAGCTTTCTTT
CDR3aa: CASKVQATEAFF

abundance: .
j_gene: TRBJ1-6
v_gene: TRBV7-3
d_gene: TRBD1
CDR3nt: TGTGCCAGCAGCCGGGACAGGGGAAATTCACCCCTCCACTTT
CDR3aa: CASSRDRGNSPLHF

abundance: .
j_gene: TRBJ2-2
v_gene: TRBV25-1
d_gene: TRBD1
CDR3nt: TGTGCCAGCAGATCAGGACCGGGACAGGGGGCCGGCGGGGAGCTGTTTTTT
CDR3aa: CASRSGPGQGAGGELFF

abundance: .
j_gene: TRBJ1-1
v_gene: TRBV30
d_gene: .
CDR3nt: TGTGCCTGGACCCGACAGGACCTGGCTTTCTTT
CDR3aa: CAWTRQDLAFF

abundance: .
j_gene: TRBJ1-6
v_gene: TRBV5-5
d_gene: TRBD1
CDR3nt: TGTGCCAGCACGCTCGCGGGACAGAAAAATTCACCCCTCCACTTT
CDR3aa: CASTLAGQKNSPLHF

abundance: .
j_gene: TRBJ2-5
v_gene: TRBV9
d_gene: TRBD1
CDR3nt: TGTGCCAGCAGCGCGACCGGGACAGGGGGCGGGACCCAGTACTTC
CDR3aa: CASSATGTGGGTQYF

abundance: few
j_gene: TRBJ1-5
v_gene: TRBV6-6
d_gene: TRBD1
CDR3nt: TGTGCCAGCAGTTTTCCGGGACAGGGTCAGCCCCAGCATTTT
CDR3aa: CASSFPGQGQPQHF

abundance: .
j_gene: TRBJ2-5
v_gene: TRBV6-6
d_gene: .
CDR3nt: TGTGCCAGCAGTAAGGACAGAGAGACCCAGTACTTC
CDR3aa: CASSKDRETQYF

abundance: .
j_gene: TRBJ1-1
v_gene: TRBV7-2
d_gene: TRBD1
CDR3nt: TGTGCCAGCAGCTTAACGGGACAGGCTGGCACTGAAGCTTTCTTT
CDR3aa: CASSLTGQAGTEAFF

abundance: .
j_gene: TRBJ1-1
v_gene: TRBV19
d_gene: .
CDR3nt: TGTGCCAGTCGGAACCGACAGGCGGACTTGAACACTGAAGCTTTCTTT
CDR3aa: CASRNRQADLNTEAFF

abundance: .
j_gene: TRBJ1-4
v_gene: TRBV28
d_gene: .
CDR3nt: TGTGCCAGCAGTCACCGGACAGCAACTAATGAAAAACTGTTTTTT
CDR3aa: CASSHRTATNEKLFF

abundance: .
j_gene: TRBJ2-7
v_gene: TRBV4-1
d_gene: .
CDR3nt: TGCGCCAGCAGCCAAATATCGGTTAGCGGATACGAGCAGTACTTC
CDR3aa: CASSQISVSGYEQYF

abundance: .
j_gene: TRBJ2-7
v_gene: TRBV5-4
d_gene: TRBD1
CDR3nt: TGTGCCAGCAGCTACACCGGGACAGACTACGAGCAGTACTTC
CDR3aa: CASSYTGTDYEQYF

abundance: once
j_gene: TRBJ2-3
v_gene: TRBV5-1
d_gene: .
CDR3nt: TGCGCCAGCAGCTCCGCCCGGACAGATACGCAGTATTTT
CDR3aa: CASSSARTDTQYF

abundance: .
j_gene: TRBJ2-2
v_gene: TRBV25-1
d_gene: TRBD1
CDR3nt: TGTGCCAGCAGTGCCCCCGGGACAGAGAACACCGGGGAGCTGTTTTTT
CDR3aa: CASSAPGTENTGELFF

abundance: .
j_gene: TRBJ1-4
v_gene: TRBV15
d_gene: .
CDR3nt: TGTGCCACCAGCAGGCTGCTGCCAAGGGGAAACGGTGAAAAACTGTTTTTT
CDR3aa: CATSRLLPRGNGEKLFF

abundance: .
j_gene: TRBJ2-1
v_gene: TRBV11-3
d_gene: .
CDR3nt: TGTGCCAGCAGCTTAGATTGGTCTAGCCACTACAATGAGCAGTTCTTC
CDR3aa: CASSLDWSSHYNEQFF

abundance: few
j_gene: TRBJ1-5
v_gene: TRBV28
d_gene: TRBD1
CDR3nt: TGTGCCAGCAGCCGGACAGGGCTCAATCAGCCCCAGCATTTT
CDR3aa: CASSRTGLNQPQHF

abundance: once
j_gene: TRBJ1-5
v_gene: TRBV15
d_gene: .
CDR3nt: TGTGCCACCAGCAATCTAACCCAGCATTTT
CDR3aa: CATSNLTQHF

abundance: .
j_gene: TRBJ2-3
v_gene: TRBV7-3
d_gene: .
CDR3nt: TGTGCCAGCAGCTCCACAGGGACAGATACGCAGTATTTT
CDR3aa: CASSSTGTDTQYF

abundance: once
j_gene: TRBJ1-1
v_gene: TRBV5-1
d_gene: TRBD1
CDR3nt: TGCGCCAGCAGCTTGGGACAGGGTCTGAACACTGAAGCTTTCTTT
CDR3aa: CASSLGQGLNTEAFF

abundance: .
j_gene: TRBJ1-1
v_gene: TRBV29-1
d_gene: .
CDR3nt: TGCAGCGTTGAAGGCTCTGGGCGAGTAGGAAACACTGAAGCTTTCTTT
CDR3aa: CSVEGSGRVGNTEAFF

abundance: once
j_gene: TRBJ1-5
v_gene: TRBV5-3
d_gene: TRBD1
CDR3nt: TGTGCCAGAAGTTCCCGCGGACAGGGTCTTCAGCCCCAGCATTTT
CDR3aa: CARSSRGQGLQPQHF

abundance: .
j_gene: TRBJ2-2
v_gene: TRBV5-5
d_gene: .
CDR3nt: TGTGCCAGCAGCTTGGGACAAATACGAAACACCGGGGAGCTGTTTTTT
CDR3aa: CASSLGQIRNTGELFF

abundance: .
j_gene: TRBJ2-7
v_gene: TRBV6-5
d_gene: TRBD1
CDR3nt: TGTGCCAGCAGTTACGGACAGGGAACGGGCGAGCAGTACTTC
CDR3aa: CASSYGQGTGEQYF

abundance: few
j_gene: TRBJ2-6
v_gene: TRBV2
d_gene: TRBD1
CDR3nt: TGTGCCACAATCAGGGGGCTTGGGGCCAACGTCCTGACTTTC
CDR3aa: CATIRGLGANVLTF

abundance: .
j_gene: TRBJ2-1
v_gene: TRBV7-2
d_gene: TRBD2
CDR3nt: TGTGCCAGCAGCTTAGCGCGAGTAGCGGGGGGGGATGAGCAGTTCTTC
CDR3aa: CASSLARVAGGDEQFF

abundance: .
j_gene: TRBJ1-1
v_gene: TRBV7-9
d_gene: .
CDR3nt: TGTGCCAGCAGCTTAAACAGGGCAGGTGAAGCTTTCTTT
CDR3aa: CASSLNRAGEAFF

abundance: once
j_gene: TRBJ1-1
v_gene: TRBV11-3
d_gene: .
CDR3nt: TGTGCCAGCAGCCCCGGGGGAGGAACTGAAGCTTTCTTT
CDR3aa: CASSPGGGTEAFF

abundance: .
j_gene: TRBJ2-1
v_gene: TRBV20-1
d_gene: .
CDR3nt: TGCAGTGCTGTACTAGGGAATGAGCAGTTCTTC
CDR3aa: CSAVLGNEQFF

abundance: .
j_gene: TRBJ2-5
v_gene: TRBV29-1
d_gene: .
CDR3nt: TGCAGCGTCGGGGGACTTTACCAAGAGACCCAGTACTTC
CDR3aa: CSVGGLYQETQYF

abundance: .
j_gene: TRBJ2-7
v_gene: TRBV2
d_gene: TRBD2
CDR3nt: TGTGCCAGCAGTGAAGGGACTAGCGGGGCCTACGAGCAGTACTTC
CDR3aa: CASSEGTSGAYEQYF

abundance: .
j_gene: TRBJ2-3
v_gene: TRBV5-1
d_gene: .
CDR3nt: TGCGCCAGCAGCTTCTCGACTCCCCATTCTTCTGCAGATACGCAGTATTTT
CDR3aa: CASSFSTPHSSADTQYF

abundance: few
j_gene: TRBJ1-2
v_gene: TRBV5-8
d_gene: .
CDR3nt: TGTGCCAGCAGCGACGACAGCGACTCCTATGGCTACACCTTC
CDR3aa: CASSDDSDSYGYTF

abundance: .
j_gene: TRBJ1-5
v_gene: TRBV4-2
d_gene: .
CDR3nt: TGTGCCAGCAGAACAGGGATCTATAGCAATCAGCCCCAGCATTTT
CDR3aa: CASRTGIYSNQPQHF

abundance: .
j_gene: TRBJ1-1
v_gene: TRBV28
d_gene: TRBD1
CDR3nt: TGTGCCAGCAGACCGACAGGGGAAGGTCGAACTGAAGCTTTCTTT
CDR3aa: CASRPTGEGRTEAFF

abundance: .
j_gene: TRBJ2-5
v_gene: TRBV4-1
d_gene: TRBD2
CDR3nt: TGCGCCAGCAGCCCCCAATCTAGCGGGGGGACGGAGACCCAGTACTTC
CDR3aa: CASSPQSSGGTETQYF

abundance: .
j_gene: TRBJ1-1
v_gene: TRBV7-9
d_gene: TRBD1
CDR3nt: TGTGCCAGCAGCTTGCAGGGGGCTTTGAACACTGAAGCTTTCTTT
CDR3aa: CASSLQGALNTEAFF

abundance: .
j_gene: TRBJ2-2
v_gene: TRBV4-1
d_gene: .
CDR3nt: TGCGCCAGCAGCTACGTTGTGGGGCAGGTGGACGGGGAGCTGTTTTTT
CDR3aa: CASSYVVGQVDGELFF